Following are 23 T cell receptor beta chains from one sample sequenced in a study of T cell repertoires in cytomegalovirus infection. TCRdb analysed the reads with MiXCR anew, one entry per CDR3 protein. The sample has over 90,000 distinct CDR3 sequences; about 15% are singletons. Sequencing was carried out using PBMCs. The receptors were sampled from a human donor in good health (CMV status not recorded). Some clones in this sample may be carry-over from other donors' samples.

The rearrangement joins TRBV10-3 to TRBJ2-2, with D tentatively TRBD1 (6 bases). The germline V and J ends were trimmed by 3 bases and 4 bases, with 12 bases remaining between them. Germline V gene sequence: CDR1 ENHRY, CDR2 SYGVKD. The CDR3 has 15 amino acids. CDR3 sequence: CAISEPGQLTGELFF. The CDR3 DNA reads TGTGCCATCAGTGAACCCGGACAGCTCACCGGGGAGCTGTTTTTT.

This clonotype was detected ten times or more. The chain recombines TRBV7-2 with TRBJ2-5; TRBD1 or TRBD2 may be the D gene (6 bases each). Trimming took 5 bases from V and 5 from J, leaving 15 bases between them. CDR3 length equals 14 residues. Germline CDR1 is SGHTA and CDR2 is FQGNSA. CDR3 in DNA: TGTGCCAGCAGCCGGGACTCTCAGGGGGAGACCCAGTACTTC. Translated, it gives CASSRDSQGETQYF.

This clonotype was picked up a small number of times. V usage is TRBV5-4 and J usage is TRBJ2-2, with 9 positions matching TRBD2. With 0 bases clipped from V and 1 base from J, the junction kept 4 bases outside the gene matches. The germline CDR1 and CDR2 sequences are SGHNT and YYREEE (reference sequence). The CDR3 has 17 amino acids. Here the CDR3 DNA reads TGTGCCAGCAGCTTGGCTAGCGGGGTAGTGAACACCGGGGAGCTGTTTTTT. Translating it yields CASSLASGVVNTGELFF.

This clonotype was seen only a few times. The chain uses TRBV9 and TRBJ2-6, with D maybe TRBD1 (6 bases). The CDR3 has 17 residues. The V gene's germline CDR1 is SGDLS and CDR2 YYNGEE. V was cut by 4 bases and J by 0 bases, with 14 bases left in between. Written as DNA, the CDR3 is TGTGCCAGCAGCCCATTGACAGGCCTCTCTGGGGCCAACGTCCTGACTTTC. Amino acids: CASSPLTGLSGANVLTF.

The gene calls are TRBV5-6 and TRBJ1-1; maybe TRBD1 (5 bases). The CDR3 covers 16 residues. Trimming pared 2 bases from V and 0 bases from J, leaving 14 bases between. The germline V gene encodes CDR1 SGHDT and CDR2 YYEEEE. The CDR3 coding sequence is TGTGCCAGCAGCTTCAAGGGTGGGGGGGTGAACACTGAAGCTTTCTTT. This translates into CASSFKGGGVNTEAFF.

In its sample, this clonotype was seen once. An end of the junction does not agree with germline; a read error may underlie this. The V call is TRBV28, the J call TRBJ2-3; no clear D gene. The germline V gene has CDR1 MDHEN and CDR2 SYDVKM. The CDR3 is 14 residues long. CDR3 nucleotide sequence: TGTGCCATCAGTTTGAGTGGACCAGCAGATACGCAGTATTTT. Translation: CAISLSGPADTQYF.

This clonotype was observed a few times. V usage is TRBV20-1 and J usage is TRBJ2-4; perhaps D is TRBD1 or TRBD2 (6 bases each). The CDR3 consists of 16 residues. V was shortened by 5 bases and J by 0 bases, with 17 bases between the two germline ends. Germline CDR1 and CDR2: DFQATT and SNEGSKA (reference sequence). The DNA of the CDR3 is TGCAGTGCTGCGCCCCAGGAGGGGGGAGCCAAAAACATTCAGTACTTC. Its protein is CSAAPQEGGAKNIQYF.

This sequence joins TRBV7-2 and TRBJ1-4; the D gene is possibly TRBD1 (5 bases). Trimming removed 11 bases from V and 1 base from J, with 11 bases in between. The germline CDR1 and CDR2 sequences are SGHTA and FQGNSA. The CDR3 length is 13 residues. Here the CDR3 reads CASQRGTNEKLFF. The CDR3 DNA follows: TGTGCCTCCCAGAGGGGAACTAATGAAAAACTGTTTTTT. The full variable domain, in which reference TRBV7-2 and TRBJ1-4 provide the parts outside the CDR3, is GAGVSQSPSNKVTEKGKDVELRCDPISGHTALYWYRQSLGQGLEFLIYFQGNSAPDKSGLPSDRFSAERTGGSVSTLTIQRTQQEDSAVYLCASQRGTNEKLFFGSGTQLSVL.

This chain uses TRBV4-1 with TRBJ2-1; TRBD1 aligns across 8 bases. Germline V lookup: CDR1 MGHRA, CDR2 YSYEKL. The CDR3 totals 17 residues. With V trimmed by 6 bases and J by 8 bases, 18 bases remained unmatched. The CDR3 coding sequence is TGCGCCAGCAGTCGCCAAGATGTCCGGACAGGGAGGCATGAGCAGTTCTTC. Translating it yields CASSRQDVRTGRHEQFF.

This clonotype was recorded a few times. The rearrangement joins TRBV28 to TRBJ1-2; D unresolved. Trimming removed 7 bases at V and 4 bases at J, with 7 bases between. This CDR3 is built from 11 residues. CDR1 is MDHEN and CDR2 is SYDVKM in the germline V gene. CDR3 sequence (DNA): TGTGCCAGCACCAAAACCTATGGCTACACCTTC. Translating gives CASTKTYGYTF.

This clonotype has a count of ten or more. This CDR3 is CASTLGRNEQFF. The CDR3 DNA reads TGTGCCAGCACCCTCGGACGAAATGAGCAGTTCTTC. The chain joins TRBV5-4 to TRBJ2-1; D is uncertain. Germline loops: CDR1 SGHNT, CDR2 YYREEE (reference sequence). Trimming removed 6 bases from V and 7 bases from J, with 11 bases in between. This CDR3 comprises 12 residues.

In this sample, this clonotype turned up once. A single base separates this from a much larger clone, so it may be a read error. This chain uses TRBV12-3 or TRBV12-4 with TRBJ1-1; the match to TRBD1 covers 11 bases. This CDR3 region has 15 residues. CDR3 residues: CDSSFGTGGITEAFF. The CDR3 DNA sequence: TGTGACAGCAGTTTTGGGACAGGGGGGATTACTGAAGCTTTCTTT.

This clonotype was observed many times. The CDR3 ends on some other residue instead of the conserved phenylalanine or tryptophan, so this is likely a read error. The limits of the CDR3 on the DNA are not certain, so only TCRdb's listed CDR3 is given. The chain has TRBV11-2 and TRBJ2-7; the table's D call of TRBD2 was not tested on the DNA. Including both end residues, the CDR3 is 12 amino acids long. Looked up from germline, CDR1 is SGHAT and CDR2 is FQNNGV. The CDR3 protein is CASSLIPPLLTI.

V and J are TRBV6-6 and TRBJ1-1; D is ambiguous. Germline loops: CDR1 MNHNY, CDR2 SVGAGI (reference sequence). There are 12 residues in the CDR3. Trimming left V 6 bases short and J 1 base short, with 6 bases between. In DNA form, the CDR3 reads TGTGCCAGCAGGATTGAGAACACTGAAGCTTTCTTT. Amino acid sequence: CASRIENTEAFF.

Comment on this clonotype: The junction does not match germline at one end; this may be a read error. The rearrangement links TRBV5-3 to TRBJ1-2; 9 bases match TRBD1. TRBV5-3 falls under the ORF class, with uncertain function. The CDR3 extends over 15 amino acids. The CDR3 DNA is TGTGCCAGCAGACCGGGACAGGGAATCGCTATAGGCTTCACCTTC. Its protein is CASRPGQGIAIGFTF.

This chain's CDR3 is CASSFPGAGSSYNEQFF. In DNA form, the CDR3 reads TGTGCCAGCAGTTTCCCCGGGGCCGGCAGCTCCTACAATGAGCAGTTCTTC. The J gene is TRBJ2-1, the V gene TRBV27; the D gene could be TRBD1 or TRBD2 (5 bases each). V was shortened by 3 bases and J by 0 bases, with 15 bases between the two germline ends. The V gene's germline CDR1 is MNHEY and CDR2 SMNVEV (reference sequence). This CDR3 region has 17 residues.

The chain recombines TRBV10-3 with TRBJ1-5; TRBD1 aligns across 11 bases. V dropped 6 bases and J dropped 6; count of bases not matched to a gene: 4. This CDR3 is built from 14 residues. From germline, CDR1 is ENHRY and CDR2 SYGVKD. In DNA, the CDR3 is TGTGCCATCAGGGGACAGGGGGATCGTCAGCCCCAGCATTTT. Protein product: CAIRGQGDRQPQHF.

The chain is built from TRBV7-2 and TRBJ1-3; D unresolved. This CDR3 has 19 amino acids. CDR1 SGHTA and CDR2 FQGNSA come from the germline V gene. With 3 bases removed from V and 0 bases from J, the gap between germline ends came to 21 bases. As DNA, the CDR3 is TGTGCCAGCAGCTTCGAGCGGCCATCCGGCCGTAACTCTGGAAACACCATATATTTT. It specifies CASSFERPSGRNSGNTIYF. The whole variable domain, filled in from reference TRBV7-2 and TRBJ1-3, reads GAGVSQSPSNKVTEKGKDVELRCDPISGHTALYWYRQSLGQGLEFLIYFQGNSAPDKSGLPSDRFSAERTGGSVSTLTIQRTQQEDSAVYLCASSFERPSGRNSGNTIYFGEGSWLTVV.

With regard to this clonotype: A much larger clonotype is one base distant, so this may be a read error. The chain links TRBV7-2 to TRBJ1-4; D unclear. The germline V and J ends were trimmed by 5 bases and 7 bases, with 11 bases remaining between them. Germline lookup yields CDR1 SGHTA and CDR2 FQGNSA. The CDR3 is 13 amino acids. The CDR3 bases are TGTGCCAGCAGCATCGAGAGAATTGAAAAACTGTTTTTT. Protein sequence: CASSIERIEKLFF.

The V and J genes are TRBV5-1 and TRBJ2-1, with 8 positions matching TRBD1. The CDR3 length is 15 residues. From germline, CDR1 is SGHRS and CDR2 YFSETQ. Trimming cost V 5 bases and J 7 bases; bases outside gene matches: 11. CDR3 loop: CASRPELTGVNEQFF. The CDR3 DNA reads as TGCGCCAGCAGGCCGGAGCTGACAGGGGTGAATGAGCAGTTCTTC.

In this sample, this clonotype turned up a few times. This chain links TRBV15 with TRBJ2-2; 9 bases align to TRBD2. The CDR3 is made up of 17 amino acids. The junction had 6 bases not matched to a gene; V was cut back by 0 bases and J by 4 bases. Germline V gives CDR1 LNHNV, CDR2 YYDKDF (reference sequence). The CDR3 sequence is CATSREGDSGGTGELFF. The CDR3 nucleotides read TGTGCCACCAGCAGAGAGGGGGATAGCGGGGGCACCGGGGAGCTGTTTTTT. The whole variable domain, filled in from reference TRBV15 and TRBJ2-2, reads DAMVIQNPRYQVTQFGKPVTLSCSQTLNHNVMYWYQQKSSQAPKLLFHYYDKDFNNEADTPDNFQSRRPNTSFCFLDIRSPGLGDTAMYLCATSREGDSGGTGELFFGEGSRLTVL.

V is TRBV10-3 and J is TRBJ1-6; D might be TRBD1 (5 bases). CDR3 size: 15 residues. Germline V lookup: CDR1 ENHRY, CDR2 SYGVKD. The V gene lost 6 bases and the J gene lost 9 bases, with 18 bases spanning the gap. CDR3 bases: TGTGCCATCAGGGGTGGGCCAGGGAGGATTTCACCCCTCCACTTT. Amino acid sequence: CAIRGGPGRISPLHF.

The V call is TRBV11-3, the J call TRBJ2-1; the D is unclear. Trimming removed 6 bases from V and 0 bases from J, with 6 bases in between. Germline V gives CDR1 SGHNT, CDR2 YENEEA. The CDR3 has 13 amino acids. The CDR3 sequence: CASSTDSYNEQFF. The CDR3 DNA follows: TGTGCCAGCAGTACAGACTCCTACAATGAGCAGTTCTTC. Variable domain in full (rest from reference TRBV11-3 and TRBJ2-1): EAGVVQSPRYKIIEKKQPVAFWCNPISGHNTLYWYLQNLGQGPELLIRYENEEAVDDSQLPKDRFSAERLKGVDSTLKIQPAELGDSAVYLCASSTDSYNEQFFGPGTRLTVL.